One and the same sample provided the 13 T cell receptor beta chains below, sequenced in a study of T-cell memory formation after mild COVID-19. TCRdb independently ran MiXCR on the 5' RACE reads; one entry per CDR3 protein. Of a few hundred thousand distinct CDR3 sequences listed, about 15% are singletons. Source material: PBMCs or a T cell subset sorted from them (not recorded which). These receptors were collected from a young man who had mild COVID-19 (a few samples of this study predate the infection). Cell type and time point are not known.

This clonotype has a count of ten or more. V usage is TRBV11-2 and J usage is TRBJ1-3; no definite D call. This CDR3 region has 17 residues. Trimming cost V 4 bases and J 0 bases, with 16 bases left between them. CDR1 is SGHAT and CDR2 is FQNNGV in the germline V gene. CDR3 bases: TGTGCCAGCAGCTCCCGCTGGGCGGGCAGCTCTGGAAACACCATATATTTT. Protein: CASSSRWAGSSGNTIYF.

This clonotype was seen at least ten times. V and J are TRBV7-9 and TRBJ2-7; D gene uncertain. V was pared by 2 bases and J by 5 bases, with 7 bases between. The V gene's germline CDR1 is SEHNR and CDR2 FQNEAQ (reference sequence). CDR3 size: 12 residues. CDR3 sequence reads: CASSLTGHEQYV. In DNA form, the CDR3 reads TGTGCCAGCAGCTTAACCGGGCACGAGCAGTACGTC.

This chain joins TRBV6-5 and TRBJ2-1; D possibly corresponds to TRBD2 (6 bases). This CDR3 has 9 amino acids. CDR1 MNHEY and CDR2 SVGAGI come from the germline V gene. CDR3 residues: CVGGEGEFF. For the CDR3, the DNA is TGTGTCGGAGGGGAAGGGGAGTTCTTC.

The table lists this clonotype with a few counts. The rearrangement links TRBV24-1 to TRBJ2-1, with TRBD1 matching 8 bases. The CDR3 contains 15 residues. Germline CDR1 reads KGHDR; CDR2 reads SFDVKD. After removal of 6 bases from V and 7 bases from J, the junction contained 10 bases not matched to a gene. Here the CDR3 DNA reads TGTGCCACCAGTAGGCGGACAGGGACTGTGAATGAGCAGTTCTTC. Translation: CATSRRTGTVNEQFF.

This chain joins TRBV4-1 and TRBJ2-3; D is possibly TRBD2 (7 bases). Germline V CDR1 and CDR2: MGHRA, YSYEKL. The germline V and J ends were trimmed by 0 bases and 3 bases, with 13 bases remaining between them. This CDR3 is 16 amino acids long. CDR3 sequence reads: CASSQEWGGATDTQYF. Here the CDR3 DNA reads TGCGCCAGCAGCCAAGAATGGGGGGGGGCGACAGATACGCAGTATTTT.

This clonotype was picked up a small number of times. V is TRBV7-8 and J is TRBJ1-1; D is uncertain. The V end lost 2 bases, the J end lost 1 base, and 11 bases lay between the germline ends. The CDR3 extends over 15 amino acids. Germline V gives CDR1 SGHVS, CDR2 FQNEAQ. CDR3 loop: CASSLFEGANTEAFF. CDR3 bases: TGTGCCAGCAGCTTATTTGAAGGAGCGAACACTGAAGCTTTCTTT.

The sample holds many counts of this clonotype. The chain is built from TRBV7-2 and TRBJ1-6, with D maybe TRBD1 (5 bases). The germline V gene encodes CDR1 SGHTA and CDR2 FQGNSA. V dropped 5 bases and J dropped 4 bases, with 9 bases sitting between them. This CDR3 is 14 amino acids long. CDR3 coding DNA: TGTGCCAGCAGCACCCGACAGTATAATTCACCCCTCCACTTT. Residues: CASSTRQYNSPLHF.

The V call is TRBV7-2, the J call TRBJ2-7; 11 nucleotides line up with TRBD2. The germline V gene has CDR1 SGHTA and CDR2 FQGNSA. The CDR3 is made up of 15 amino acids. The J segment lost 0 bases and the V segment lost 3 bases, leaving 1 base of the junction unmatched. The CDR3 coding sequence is TGTGCCAGCAGCTTTAGCGGGGGGGTCTCCTACGAGCAGTACGTC. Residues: CASSFSGGVSYEQYV.

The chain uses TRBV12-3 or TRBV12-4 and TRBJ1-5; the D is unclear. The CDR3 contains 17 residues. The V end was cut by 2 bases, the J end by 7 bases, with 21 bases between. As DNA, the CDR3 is TGTGCCAGCAGTTTATCCGGGCTATTCGGTACGTGGCAGCCCCAGCATTTT. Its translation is CASSLSGLFGTWQPQHF.

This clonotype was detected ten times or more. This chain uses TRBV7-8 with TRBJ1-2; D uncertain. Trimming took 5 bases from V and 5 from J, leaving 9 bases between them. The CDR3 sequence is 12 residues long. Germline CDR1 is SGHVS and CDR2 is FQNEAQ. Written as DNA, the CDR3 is TGTGCCAGCAGCGAAGGGTCTTATGGCTACACCTTC. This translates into CASSEGSYGYTF.

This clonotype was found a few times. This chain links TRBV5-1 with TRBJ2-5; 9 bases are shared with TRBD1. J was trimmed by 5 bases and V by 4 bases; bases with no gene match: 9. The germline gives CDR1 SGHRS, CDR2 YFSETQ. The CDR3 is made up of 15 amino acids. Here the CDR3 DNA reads TGCGCCAGCAGCGTGTCGGGACAGGGTCAGGAGACCCAGTACTTC. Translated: CASSVSGQGQETQYF.

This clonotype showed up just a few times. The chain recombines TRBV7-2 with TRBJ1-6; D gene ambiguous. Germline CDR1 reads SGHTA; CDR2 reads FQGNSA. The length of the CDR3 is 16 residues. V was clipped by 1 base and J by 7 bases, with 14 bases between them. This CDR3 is CASSLDMGRTNSPLHF. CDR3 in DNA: TGTGCCAGCAGCTTAGACATGGGGAGAACCAATTCACCCCTCCACTTT.

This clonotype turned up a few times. The CDR3 bases are TGCGCCAGCACGACCGCGGATACGCAGTATTTT. Residues: CASTTADTQYF. V and J are TRBV5-1 and TRBJ2-3; D unresolved. The length of the CDR3 is 11 residues. Germline-derived CDR1 and CDR2 are SGHRS and YFSETQ. V was trimmed by 6 bases and J by 6 bases, leaving 8 bases between them.